These 7 T cell receptor beta chains originate from one sample sequenced in a study of OX40 agonist ivuxolimab in advanced cancers. Profiled with immunoSEQ multiplex PCR; TCRdb holds only in-frame clones, not every one. This repertoire shows tens of thousands of clones, about 90% found once; its top ten account for roughly a third. Sequences were derived from CD4+ or CD8+ T cells sorted from blood, sampled in a trial of the OX40 agonist ivuxolimab. Every receptor here comes from an adult with an advanced solid tumor such as melanoma, head and neck, liver or kidney cancer.

This chain uses TRBV11-2 with TRBJ2-3, with TRBD2 matching 7 bases. The CDR3 contains 14 residues. The junction had 3 bases not matched to a gene; V was cut back by 1 base and J by 5 bases. CDR1 SGHAT and CDR2 FQNNGV come from the germline V gene. The DNA of the CDR3 is TGTGCCAGCAGCTTAGGCGGGAGCCAAGATACGCAGTATTTT. Translated: CASSLGGSQDTQYF.

This chain's CDR3 is CASRVAGRSYNEQFF. In DNA form, the CDR3 reads TGTGCCAGCAGGGTAGCGGGAAGGTCCTACAATGAGCAGTTCTTC. The chain couples TRBV6-6 to TRBJ2-1; 8 positions agree with TRBD2. This CDR3 comprises 15 residues. The germline CDR1 and CDR2 sequences are MNHNY and SVGAGI (reference sequence). V was pared by 6 bases and J by 1 base, with 5 bases of the junction left unmatched.

The V call is TRBV5-6, the J call TRBJ1-1; TRBD1 might be the D (6 bases). Deletions cut 2 bases from V and 4 bases from J, with 18 bases between. CDR3 length equals 16 residues. Germline CDR1 SGHDT, CDR2 YYEEEE. The CDR3 bases are TGTGCCAGCAGCTTCTTGCGTGGGGGCAGGGGCACTGAAGCTTTCTTT. It translates to CASSFLRGGRGTEAFF.

CDR3 loop: CASSQDRVNEQFF. In DNA, the CDR3 is TGCGCCAGCAGCCAAGACAGGGTCAATGAGCAGTTCTTC. The rearrangement links TRBV4-1 to TRBJ2-1, with a tentative D call TRBD1 (5 bases). V dropped 0 bases and J dropped 6 bases, with 6 bases sitting between them. There are 13 residues in the CDR3. CDR1 MGHRA and CDR2 YSYEKL come from the germline V gene.

The rearrangement uses TRBV29-1 and TRBJ2-7; no clear D gene. Trimming pared 1 base from V and 2 bases from J, leaving 15 bases between. Germline CDR1 is SQVTM and CDR2 is ANQGSEA. CDR3 size: 15 residues. The CDR3 DNA follows: TGCAGCGTTGAAGGAGGAGCCGGTGGGACCTACGAGCAGTACTTC. Amino acid sequence: CSVEGGAGGTYEQYF.

A few counts support this clone. DNA for the CDR3: TGTGCCAGCAGCCAAGTCCGAGGGCTTGGGGCCAACGTCCTGACTTTC. Protein sequence: CASSQVRGLGANVLTF. The chain carries TRBV14 and TRBJ2-6; maybe TRBD2 (5 bases). Trimming stripped 1 base from V and 3 bases from J, with 10 bases between. Per the germline V gene, CDR1 is SGHDN and CDR2 is FVKESK. The CDR3 runs to 16 residues.

The genes are TRBV29-1 and TRBJ2-7; D possibly corresponds to TRBD2 (5 bases). Germline V gene data show CDR1 as SQVTM and CDR2 as ANQGSEA. The CDR3 has 12 residues. Trimming took 6 bases from V and 0 from J, leaving 9 bases between them. The CDR3 region is CSVRTDSYEQYF. DNA of the CDR3: TGCAGCGTGCGGACTGACTCCTACGAGCAGTACTTC.